This T cell receptor beta chain originates from a study of identical twins. TCRdb reprocessed the 5' RACE reads via MiXCR and lists one record per CDR3 protein. The top ten hold around 1.7% of the sample, which has hundreds of thousands of distinct CDR3 sequences, less than 7% seen once. With respect to this clonotype: Its antigen is not known.

CDR3 length: 15 residues. Deletions cut 3 bases from V and 0 bases from J, with 11 bases between. Study-wide results and caveats: Abundant beta clonotypes from cord blood bore fewer insertions; memory repertoires lacked this pattern.

Sequencing was done on a sample of naive T cells sorted from blood. The clonotype originates from a man aged 18 to 30 in good health. The chain uses TRBV12-3 or TRBV12-4 and TRBJ1-1; D may be TRBD1 (5 bases). CDR3 coding DNA: TGTGCCAGCAGTTTTCATGGGGCCATGAACACTGAAGCTTTCTTT. It translates to CASSFHGAMNTEAFF.